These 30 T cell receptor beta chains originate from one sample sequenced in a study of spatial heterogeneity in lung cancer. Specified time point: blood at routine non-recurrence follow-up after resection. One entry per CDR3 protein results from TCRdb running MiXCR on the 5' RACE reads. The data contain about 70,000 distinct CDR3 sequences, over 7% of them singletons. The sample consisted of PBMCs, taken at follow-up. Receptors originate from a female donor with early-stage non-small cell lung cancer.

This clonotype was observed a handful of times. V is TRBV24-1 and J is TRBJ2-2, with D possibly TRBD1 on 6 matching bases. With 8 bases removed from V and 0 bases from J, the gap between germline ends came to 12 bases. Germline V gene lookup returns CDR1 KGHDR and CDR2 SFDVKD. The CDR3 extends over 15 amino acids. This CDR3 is CATTPTGSNTGELFF. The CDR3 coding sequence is TGTGCCACCACCCCCACAGGGTCGAACACCGGGGAGCTGTTTTTT.

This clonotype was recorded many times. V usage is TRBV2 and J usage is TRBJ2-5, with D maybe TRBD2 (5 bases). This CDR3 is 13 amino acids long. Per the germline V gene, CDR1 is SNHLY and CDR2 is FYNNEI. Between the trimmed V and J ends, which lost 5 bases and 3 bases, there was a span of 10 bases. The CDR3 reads CASSPRTEETQYF. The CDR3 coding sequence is TGTGCCAGCAGTCCGAGGACTGAAGAGACCCAGTACTTC.

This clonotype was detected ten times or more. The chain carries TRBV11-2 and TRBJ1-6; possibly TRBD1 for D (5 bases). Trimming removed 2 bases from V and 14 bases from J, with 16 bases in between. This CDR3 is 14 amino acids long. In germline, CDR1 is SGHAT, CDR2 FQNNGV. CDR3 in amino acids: CASSLYRLWGALHF. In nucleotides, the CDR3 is TGTGCCAGCAGCTTATACCGGCTTTGGGGGGCCCTCCACTTT.

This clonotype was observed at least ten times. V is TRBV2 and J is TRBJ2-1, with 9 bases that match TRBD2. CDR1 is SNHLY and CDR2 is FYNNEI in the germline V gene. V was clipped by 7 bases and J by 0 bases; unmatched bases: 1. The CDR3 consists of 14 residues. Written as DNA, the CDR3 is TGTGCCAGCACTAGCGGGACCTCCTACAATGAGCAGTTCTTC. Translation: CASTSGTSYNEQFF.

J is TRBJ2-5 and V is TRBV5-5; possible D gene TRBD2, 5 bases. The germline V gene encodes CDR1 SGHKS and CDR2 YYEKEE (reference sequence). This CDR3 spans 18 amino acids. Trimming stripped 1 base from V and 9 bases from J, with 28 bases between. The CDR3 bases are TGTGCCAGCAGCTTGTTGGAGGCCTGGCCCAAAGTACCGGTGGCCCAGTACTTC. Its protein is CASSLLEAWPKVPVAQYF.

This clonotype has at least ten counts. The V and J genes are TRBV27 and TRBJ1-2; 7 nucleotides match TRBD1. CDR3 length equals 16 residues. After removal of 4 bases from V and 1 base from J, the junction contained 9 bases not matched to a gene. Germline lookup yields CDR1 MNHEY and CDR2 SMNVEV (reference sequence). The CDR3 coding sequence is TGTGCCAGCAGTTCCAACAGGGGAGGGTTTAACTATGGCTACACCTTC. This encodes CASSSNRGGFNYGYTF.

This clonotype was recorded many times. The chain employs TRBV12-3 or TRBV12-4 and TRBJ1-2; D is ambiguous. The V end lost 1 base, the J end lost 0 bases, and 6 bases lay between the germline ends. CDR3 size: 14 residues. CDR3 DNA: TGTGCCAGCAGTTTAGGGGGAGCTAACTATGGCTACACCTTC. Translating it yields CASSLGGANYGYTF.

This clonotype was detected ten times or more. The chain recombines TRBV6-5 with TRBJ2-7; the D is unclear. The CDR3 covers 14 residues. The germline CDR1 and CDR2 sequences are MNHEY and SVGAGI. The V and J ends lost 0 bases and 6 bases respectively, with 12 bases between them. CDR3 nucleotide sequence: TGTGCCAGCAGTTACTCTAGGTCAACTCTCGAGCAGTACTTC. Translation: CASSYSRSTLEQYF.

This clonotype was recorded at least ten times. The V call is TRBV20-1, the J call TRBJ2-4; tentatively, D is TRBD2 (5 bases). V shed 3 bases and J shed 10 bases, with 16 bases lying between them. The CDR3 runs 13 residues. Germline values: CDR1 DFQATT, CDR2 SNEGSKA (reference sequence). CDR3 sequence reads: CSASIAGELIQYF. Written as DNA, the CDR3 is TGCAGTGCTAGTATCGCCGGGGAACTTATTCAGTACTTC.

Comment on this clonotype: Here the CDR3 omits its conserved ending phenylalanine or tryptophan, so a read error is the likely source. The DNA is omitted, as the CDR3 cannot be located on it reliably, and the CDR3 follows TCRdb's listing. The CDR3 loop is CASSTLEC. The gene calls are TRBV7-2 and TRBJ2-1. The CDR3 comprises 8 residues, both ends counted. In germline, CDR1 is SGHTA, CDR2 FQGNSA.

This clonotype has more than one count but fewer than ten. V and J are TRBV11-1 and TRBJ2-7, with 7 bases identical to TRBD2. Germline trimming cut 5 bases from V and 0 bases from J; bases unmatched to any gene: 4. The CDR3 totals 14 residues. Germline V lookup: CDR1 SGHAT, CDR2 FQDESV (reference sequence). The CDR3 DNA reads TGTGCCAGCAGCCACCGGACTAGCTCCTACGAGCAGTACTTC. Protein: CASSHRTSSYEQYF.

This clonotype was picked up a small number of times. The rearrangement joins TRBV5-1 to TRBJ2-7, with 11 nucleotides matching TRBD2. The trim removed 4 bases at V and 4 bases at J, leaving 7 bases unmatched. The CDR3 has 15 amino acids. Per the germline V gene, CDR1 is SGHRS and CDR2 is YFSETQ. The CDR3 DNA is TGCGCCAGCAGCATGGGACTAGCGGACCCGTACGAGCAGTACTTC. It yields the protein CASSMGLADPYEQYF.

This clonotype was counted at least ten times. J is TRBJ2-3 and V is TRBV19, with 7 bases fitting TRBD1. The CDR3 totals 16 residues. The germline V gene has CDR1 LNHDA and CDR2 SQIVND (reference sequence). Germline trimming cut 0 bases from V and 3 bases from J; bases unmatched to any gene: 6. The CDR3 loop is CASSIDGQGVTDTQYF. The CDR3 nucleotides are TGTGCCAGTAGTATAGATGGTCAGGGGGTGACAGATACGCAGTATTTT.

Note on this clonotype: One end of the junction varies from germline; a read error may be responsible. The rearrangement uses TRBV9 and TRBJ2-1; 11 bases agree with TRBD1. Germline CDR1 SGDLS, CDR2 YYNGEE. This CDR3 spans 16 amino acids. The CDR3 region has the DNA TGTACCAGCAGCGTAGTCGGGACAGGGGGGTACAATGAGCAGTTCTTC. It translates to CTSSVVGTGGYNEQFF.

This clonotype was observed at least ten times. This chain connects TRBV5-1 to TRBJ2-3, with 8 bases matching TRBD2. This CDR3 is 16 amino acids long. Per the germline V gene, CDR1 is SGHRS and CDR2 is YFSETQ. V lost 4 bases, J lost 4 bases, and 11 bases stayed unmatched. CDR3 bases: TGCGCCAGCAGCCCTATTCGGAGCGGGAGCTCAGATACGCAGTATTTT. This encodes CASSPIRSGSSDTQYF.

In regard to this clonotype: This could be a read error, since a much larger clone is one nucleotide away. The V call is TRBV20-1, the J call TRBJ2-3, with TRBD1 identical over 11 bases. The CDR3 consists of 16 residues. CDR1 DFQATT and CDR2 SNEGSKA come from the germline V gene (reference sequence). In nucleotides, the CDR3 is TGCAGGGCCGGACAGGGGGCATTGGGTGACACAGATACGCAGTATTTT. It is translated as CRAGQGALGDTDTQYF.

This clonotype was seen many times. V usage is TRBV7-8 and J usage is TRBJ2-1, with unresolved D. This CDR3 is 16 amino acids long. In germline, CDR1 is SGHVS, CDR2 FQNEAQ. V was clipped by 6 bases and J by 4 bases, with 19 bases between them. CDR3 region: CASSSKDPTAYNEQFF. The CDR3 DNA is TGTGCCAGCAGTTCCAAGGACCCCACAGCGTACAATGAGCAGTTCTTC.

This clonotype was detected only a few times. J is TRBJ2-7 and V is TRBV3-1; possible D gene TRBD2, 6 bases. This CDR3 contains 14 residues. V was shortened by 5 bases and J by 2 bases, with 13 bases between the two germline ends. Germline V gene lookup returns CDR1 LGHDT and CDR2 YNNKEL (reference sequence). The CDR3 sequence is CASSSPGSTYEQYF. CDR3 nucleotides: TGTGCCAGCAGCTCCCCCGGGAGCACCTACGAGCAGTACTTC.

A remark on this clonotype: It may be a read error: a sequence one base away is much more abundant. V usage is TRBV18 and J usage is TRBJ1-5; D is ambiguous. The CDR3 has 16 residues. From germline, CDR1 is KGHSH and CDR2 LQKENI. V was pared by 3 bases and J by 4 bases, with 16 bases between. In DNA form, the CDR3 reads TGTGCCAGCTCACCCGCCAACGGTGTCAAAAATCAGCCCCAGCATTTT. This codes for CASSPANGVKNQPQHF.

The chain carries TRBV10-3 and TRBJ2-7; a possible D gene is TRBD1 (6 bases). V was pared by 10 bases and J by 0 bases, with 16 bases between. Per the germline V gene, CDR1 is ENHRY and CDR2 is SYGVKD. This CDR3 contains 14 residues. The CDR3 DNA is TGTGCCACCCGGACAGCCGTCAGCTCCTACGAGCAGTACTTC. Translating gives CATRTAVSSYEQYF.

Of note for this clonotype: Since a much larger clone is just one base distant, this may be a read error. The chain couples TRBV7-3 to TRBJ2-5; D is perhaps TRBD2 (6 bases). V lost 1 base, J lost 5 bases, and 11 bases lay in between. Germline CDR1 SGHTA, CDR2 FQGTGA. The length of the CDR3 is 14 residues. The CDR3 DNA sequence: TGTGCCAGCAGCTTAATGCCCGCGGGGGAGACCCAGTACTTC. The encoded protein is CASSLMPAGETQYF.

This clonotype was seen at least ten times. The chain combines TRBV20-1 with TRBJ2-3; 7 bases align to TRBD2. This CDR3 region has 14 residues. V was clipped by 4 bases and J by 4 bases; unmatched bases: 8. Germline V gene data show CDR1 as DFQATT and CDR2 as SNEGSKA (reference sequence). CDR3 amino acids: CSAKPLADSDTQYF. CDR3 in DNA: TGCAGTGCTAAACCCCTAGCGGATTCAGATACGCAGTATTTT.

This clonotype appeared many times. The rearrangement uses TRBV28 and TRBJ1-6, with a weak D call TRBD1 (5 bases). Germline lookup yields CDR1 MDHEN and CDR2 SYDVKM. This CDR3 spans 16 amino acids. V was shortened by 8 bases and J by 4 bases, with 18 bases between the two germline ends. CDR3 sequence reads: CASRRSGTPYNSPLHF. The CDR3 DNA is TGTGCCAGCCGACGATCCGGGACGCCGTATAATTCACCCCTCCACTTT. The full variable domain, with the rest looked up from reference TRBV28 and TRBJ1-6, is DVKVTQSSRYLVKRTGEKVFLECVQDMDHENMFWYRQDPGLGLRLIYFSYDVKMKEKGDIPEGYSVSREKKERFSLILESASTNQTSMYLCASRRSGTPYNSPLHFGNGTRLTVT.

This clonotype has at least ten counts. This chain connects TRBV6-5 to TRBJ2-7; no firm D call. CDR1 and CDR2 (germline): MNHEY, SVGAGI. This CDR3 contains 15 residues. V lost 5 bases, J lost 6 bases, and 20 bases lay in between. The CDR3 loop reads CASSPQDGWKIEQYF. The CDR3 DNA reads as TGTGCCAGCAGTCCCCAGGACGGGTGGAAGATCGAGCAGTACTTC.

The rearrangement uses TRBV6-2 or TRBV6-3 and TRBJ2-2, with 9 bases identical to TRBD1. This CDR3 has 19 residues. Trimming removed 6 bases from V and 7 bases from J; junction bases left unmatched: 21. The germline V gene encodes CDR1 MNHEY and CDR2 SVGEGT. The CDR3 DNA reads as TGTGCCAGCAGCCGCACCCCTGTCGGACAGGGGTGGAAGGGCGGGGAGCTGTTTTTT. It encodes CASSRTPVGQGWKGGELFF.

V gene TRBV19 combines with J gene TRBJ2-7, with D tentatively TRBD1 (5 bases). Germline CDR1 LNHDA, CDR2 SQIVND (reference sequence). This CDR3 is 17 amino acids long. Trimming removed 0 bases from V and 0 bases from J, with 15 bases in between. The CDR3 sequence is CASSIDHGGDSSYEQYF. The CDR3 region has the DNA TGTGCCAGTAGTATAGATCACGGCGGTGACAGCTCCTACGAGCAGTACTTC.

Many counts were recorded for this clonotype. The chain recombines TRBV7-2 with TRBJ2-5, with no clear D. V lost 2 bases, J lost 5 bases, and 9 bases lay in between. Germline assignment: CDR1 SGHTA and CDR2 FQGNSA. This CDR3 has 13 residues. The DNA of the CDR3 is TGTGCCAGCAGCTTACGGAGTGGGGAGACCCAGTACTTC. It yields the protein CASSLRSGETQYF.

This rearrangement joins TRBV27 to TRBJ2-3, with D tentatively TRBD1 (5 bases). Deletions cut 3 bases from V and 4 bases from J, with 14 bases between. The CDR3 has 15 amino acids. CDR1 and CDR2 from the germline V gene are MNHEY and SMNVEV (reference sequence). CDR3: CASSFWTSDPDTQYF. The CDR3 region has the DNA TGTGCCAGCAGTTTTTGGACAAGCGACCCAGATACGCAGTATTTT.

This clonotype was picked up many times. CDR3 bases: TGTGCCAGCAGTCCCTCATGGAACACTGAAGCTTTCTTT. It is translated as CASSPSWNTEAFF. The chain employs TRBV25-1 and TRBJ1-1; no clear D gene. CDR3 size: 13 residues. V was cut by 5 bases and J by 1 base, with 8 bases left in between. Germline values: CDR1 MGHDK, CDR2 SYGVNS.

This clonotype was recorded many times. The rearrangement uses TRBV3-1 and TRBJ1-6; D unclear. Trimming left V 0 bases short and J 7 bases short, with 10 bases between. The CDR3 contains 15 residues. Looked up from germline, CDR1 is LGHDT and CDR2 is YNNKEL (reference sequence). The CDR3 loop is CASSQDGVGNSPLHF. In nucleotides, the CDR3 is TGTGCCAGCAGCCAAGACGGAGTCGGGAATTCACCCCTCCACTTT.